The rows below give T cell receptor beta chains drawn from one sample of a study of T cell responses to AZD1222 COVID-19 vaccine. Sequencing used immunoSEQ multiplex PCR; TCRdb keeps in-frame clones, though not all of them. The table lists 100,000 to 150,000 clones, approximately 87% of them singletons, with roughly a tenth in the top ten. Sequencing was performed on peripheral blood, taken on day 0 of AZD1222 vaccination. These receptor sequences come from an adult in good health. CDR3s include the opening cysteine and the closing phenylalanine or tryptophan. The D gene is left open where the match is weak. Clone size appears in some rows only: once, few, many, or a class for an expanded clone.

size	D	V	J	CDR3	DNA
once	TRBD1	TRBV28	TRBJ2-7	CASSYPRRTGGTYEQYF	TGTGCCAGCAGTTATCCCCGCAGGACAGGGGGGACCTACGAGCAGTACTTC
-	-	TRBV21-1	TRBJ2-5	CASSKGLAGVGETQYF	TGTGCCAGCAGCAAAGGGCTAGCGGGGGTTGGGGAGACCCAGTACTTC
few	TRBD2	TRBV2	TRBJ2-7	CASRGLAGVHSYEQYF	TGTGCCAGCAGAGGACTAGCGGGAGTGCACTCCTACGAGCAGTACTTC
-	-	TRBV7-9	TRBJ1-1	CASSGPGDMNTEAFF	TGTGCCAGCAGCGGACCGGGAGACATGAACACTGAAGCTTTCTTT
few	-	TRBV6-5	TRBJ2-7	CASSLGLVGAEQYF	TGTGCCAGCAGTTTGGGTCTTGTAGGGGCCGAGCAGTACTTC
-	-	TRBV21-1	TRBJ2-3	CASSNETSGRGTDTQYF	TGTGCCAGCAGCAACGAAACTAGCGGGAGGGGCACAGATACGCAGTATTTT
-	-	TRBV5-4	TRBJ1-1	CASSLGVNTEAFF	TGTGCCAGCAGCTTGGGGGTTAATACTGAAGCTTTCTTT
once	-	TRBV5-1	TRBJ2-7	CASSRGTYSYEQYF	TGCGCCAGCAGCCGCGGGACTTATTCCTACGAGCAGTACTTC
-	TRBD1	TRBV7-3	TRBJ2-1	CASSPTGDSSYNEQFF	TGTGCCAGCAGCCCGACCGGGGACAGCTCCTACAATGAGCAGTTCTTC
once	-	TRBV7-8	TRBJ2-7	CASSLSRTPSYEQYF	TGTGCCAGCAGCTTAAGTAGGACTCCCTCTTACGAGCAGTACTTC
-	TRBD2	TRBV7-9	TRBJ2-1	CASRSLAGPMSSYNEQFF	TGTGCCAGCAGATCACTAGCGGGGCCAATGAGCTCCTACAATGAGCAGTTCTTC
-	TRBD1	TRBV7-9	TRBJ1-5	CASSRQGAGNQPQHF	TGTGCCAGCAGCCGACAGGGGGCCGGCAATCAGCCCCAGCATTTT
-	TRBD1	TRBV27	TRBJ1-2	CASYHRGKKNGYTF	TGTGCCAGCTATCACAGGGGAAAGAAGAATGGCTACACCTTC